The subject of this entry is one T cell receptor beta chain. Its antigen is currently not known. Per-base quality was not reported, and no clone a single base away is much larger than it. These data originate in a study of blood T cell repertoires in COVID-19 (TCRdb year 2020). Study-level background: The collaborator samples originated in the United States, Italy and Spain and spanned the acute and convalescent phases of COVID-19. Where HLA class I and class II types were available, the types were taken from metadata supplied by the sample provider, not from assay-based typing. The dataset comprised deeply sampled blood TCRbeta repertoires from subjects exposed to, actively infected with, or recovered from COVID-19. The repertoires were released in a freely available public database meant as a resource for research on the immune response to SARS-CoV-2. The sample metadata nearly always contained a de-identified subject ID, COVID-19 status, age in years and sex. Samples came from the ongoing ImmuneRACE study (first 160 participants) plus 1,254 subjects from 6 global collaborators. The material from the prospective study consisted of cDNA or gDNA derived from T cells, B-cell-depleted T cells, or PBMCs.

Beyond this particular receptor, the publication reports: Clinical and demographic metadata were provided uncurated, with the amount varying by source and participant.

The CDR3 runs 14 amino acids, cysteine and phenylalanine included. CDR3 DNA is the only sequence kept; it has 42 bases, read in frame from the first base. The germline V gene gives CDR1 as SGHTA and CDR2 as FQGNSA. Trimming removed 4 bases from V and 1 base from J; the gene matches leave 3 bases unexplained. One collaborating source in Seattle enrolled patients during active infection and followed them longitudinally through the course of disease. The collaborating institutions used their own protocols to collect whole blood in K2EDTA tubes. Collaborator samples were shipped for TCRbeta analysis as frozen whole blood, isolated PBMCs, or DNA extracted from either sample type. TCRbeta CDR3 regions were amplified from genomic DNA using the immunoSEQ Assay, a bias-controlled multiplex PCR. In the original analysis: The number of nucleated cells in each sample was estimated by amplification of reference gene primers within the assay. Sequence reads were collapsed and filtered to measure the absolute abundance of every unique TCRbeta CDR3 rearrangement. For each sample, productive Simpson clonality was calculated as the square root of Simpson's diversity index over productive rearrangements. Held by TCRdb, this immuneACCESS table contains in-frame sequences only and omits some clones. Under half of the omission traces to an unresolved V gene where checked; the cause of the rest is unknown. V, J and clone size reflect that table, while D and trimming were determined from the DNA. Recorded for this sample are under 250,000 clones; 80% to 95% of them occurred a single time. The biggest ten clones account for more than 0.65% of the sample.

The material sequenced was peripheral blood. The sequence came from a young man with COVID-19, enrolled during active disease. The V and J genes are TRBV7-2 and TRBJ1-1; 7 bases in the middle match TRBD1. The CDR3 in this case is CASSSYRGNTEAFF. The DNA is TGTGCCAGCAGCTCTTACAGGGGGAACACTGAAGCTTTCTTT. Where the CDR3 stops, the reference TRBV7-2 and TRBJ1-1 genes take over; the full variable domain is GAGVSQSPSNKVTEKGKDVELRCDPISGHTALYWYRQSLGQGLEFLIYFQGNSAPDKSGLPSDRFSAERTGGSVSTLTIQRTQQEDSAVYLCASSSYRGNTEAFFGQGTRLTVV.